This is a list of T cell receptor beta chains from one sample in a study of cytomegalovirus exposure and HLA in healthy donors. Data came from immunoSEQ multiplex PCR; TCRdb stores just in-frame clones and leaves some out. The repertoire holds 100,000 to 150,000 clones, approximately 80% seen once, with around 4% in the top ten. Material: PBMCs. The receptors originated from a male donor in good health and CMV-seropositive. Both conserved end residues are part of each CDR3. The size field is filled for only some rows; it gives once, few, many or a size class.

abundance	v_gene	len	j_gene	CDR3aa
NA	TRBV6-6	15	TRBJ2-7	CASSYSTGVNYEQYF
few	TRBV6-6	14	TRBJ1-2	CASRAMGRDYGYTF
once	TRBV18	14	TRBJ2-7	CASSPPGTAYEQYF
NA	TRBV7-6	15	TRBJ2-7	CASSLGAGESYEQYF
few	TRBV2	16	TRBJ1-1	CASSEGQTIPNTEAFF
NA	TRBV28	14	TRBJ2-3	CASSLGLVTDTQYF
few	TRBV6-4	13	TRBJ1-2	CASSDSTGSGYTF
medium-sized	TRBV6-1	15	TRBJ2-7	CASSRGTGDVYEQYF
NA	TRBV7-3	14	TRBJ1-3	CASSKTGAGNTIYF
NA	TRBV4-2	17	TRBJ1-1	CASSPQQTDLMNTEAFF
NA	TRBV10-3	13	TRBJ2-3	CAIMASPTDTQYF
NA	TRBV7-9	13	TRBJ2-3	CAITGGYTDTQYF
NA	TRBV2	13	TRBJ2-7	CASSGGTGERQYF
few	TRBV7-3	13	TRBJ1-6	CASSKLAGSPLHF
NA	TRBV28	12	TRBJ1-1	CASRGPNTEAFF
NA	TRBV9	14	TRBJ2-7	CASSYSGGPGEQYF
once	TRBV5-6	15	TRBJ1-6	CASSITGIGNSPLHF
few	TRBV12-5	16	TRBJ1-3	CASGRPTGNSGNTIYF
NA	TRBV7-9	15	TRBJ1-1	CASSLRGPKGPEAFF
few	TRBV5-1	13	TRBJ2-7	CASSPRDYGEQYF
NA	TRBV6-5	15	TRBJ1-2	CASSYSDRGAWGYTF
NA	TRBV7-9	14	TRBJ2-7	CASSFWDNTYEQYF
NA	TRBV5-4	13	TRBJ2-1	CASSHPQGNEQFF
NA	TRBV5-1	19	TRBJ2-3	CASSLPLARTETSTDTQYF
NA	TRBV7-2	14	TRBJ2-1	CASRTSGGDNEQFF
NA	TRBV2	15	TRBJ2-1	CASSYQGGRYNEQFF
NA	TRBV28	13	TRBJ2-5	CASRTGGWETQYF
few	TRBV30	13	TRBJ2-1	CAWSVTGYNEQFF
NA	TRBV9	15	NA	CASSVADSSSYEQYF
NA	TRBV9	15	TRBJ2-2	CASSAAGTGAGELFF
NA	TRBV13	21	TRBJ2-3	CASSPDRGQGAFSDRTDTQYF
NA	TRBV7-2	14	TRBJ1-2	CASSLDTPNYGYTF
once	TRBV28	14	TRBJ2-3	CSGRASGSADTQYF
NA	TRBV15	15	TRBJ1-2	CATSATGLGDYGYTF
NA	TRBV5-1	16	TRBJ2-2	CASSAQQGGAAGELFF
NA	TRBV6-4	13	TRBJ1-5	CATPCRPGQPQHF
NA	TRBV15	14	TRBJ2-3	CATSRVLPTDTQYF
NA	TRBV11-3	15	NA	CASSFGASETYEQYF
NA	TRBV2	14	TRBJ2-7	CASRPGTGFYEQYF
NA	TRBV6-4	14	TRBJ1-2	CASSDGASVYGYTF
NA	TRBV5-5	13	TRBJ1-1	CASSFSLNTEAFF
NA	TRBV7-9	17	TRBJ2-7	CASSGQGVLAGANEQYF
few	TRBV6-5	14	TRBJ1-6	CASSAGPYNSPLHF
NA	TRBV27	13	TRBJ1-3	CASRPRAGNTIYF
NA	TRBV2	16	TRBJ1-3	CASRSTGKSSGNTIYF
NA	TRBV5-5	15	TRBJ1-2	CASSLTGVMDYGYTF
few	TRBV13	15	TRBJ2-7	CASSSTGFSSYEQYF
few	TRBV25-1	14	TRBJ2-7	CASSGLAGDYEQYF
few	TRBV10-3	14	TRBJ1-5	CAISDGQGRQPQHF
NA	TRBV9	15	TRBJ2-7	CASSGGEGVRREQYF
NA	TRBV7-2	16	TRBJ2-4	CASSLGGSRAKNIQYF
few	TRBV29-1	13	TRBJ1-1	CSVEGGGNTEAFF
once	TRBV6-5	15	TRBJ1-5	CASIRQEYSNQPQHF
NA	TRBV6-1	13	TRBJ2-7	CATLTKTAYEQYF
NA	TRBV5-4	17	TRBJ1-5	CASSLLTGAPSNQPQHF